A selection of T cell receptor beta chains follows, all from one sample in a study of Graves' ophthalmopathy and Graves' hyperthyroidism. TCRdb processed the multiplex PCR reads anew with MiXCR; each CDR3 protein has one entry. The sample includes 200,000 to 300,000 distinct CDR3 sequences, around 50% of them seen just once. The material sequenced was peripheral blood. Receptors originate from an adult man with Graves' ophthalmopathy. Both conserved end residues are part of each CDR3. D genes are given only for firm matches. A clone size is listed for some rows: how often the clone was seen (once, few, many), or a class if it is expanded.

CDR3 DNA: TGTGCCAGCAGCCAACAGCCGACAGACACTGAAGCTTTCTTT; CDR3 protein: CASSQQPTDTEAFF; D gene: .; V gene: TRBV5-5; J gene: TRBJ1-1; clone size: .
CDR3 DNA: TGTGCCAGCAGCTTGGGAGGGCGCGTTCTAATGAACACTGAAGCTTTCTTT; CDR3 protein: CASSLGGRVLMNTEAFF; D gene: .; V gene: TRBV5-4; J gene: TRBJ1-1; clone size: .
CDR3 DNA: TGTGCCAGCCGCCCCAGCGGGGGCAGGGGGACCCAGTACTTC; CDR3 protein: CASRPSGGRGTQYF; D gene: TRBD2; V gene: TRBV5-8; J gene: TRBJ2-5; clone size: .
CDR3 DNA: TGTGCCACCGCCACAGGGGACACCGGGGAGCTGTTTTTT; CDR3 protein: CATATGDTGELFF; D gene: TRBD1; V gene: TRBV15; J gene: TRBJ2-2; clone size: .
CDR3 DNA: TGTGCCAGCAGCTTAGGGGGTAGCGGCTACGAGCAGTACTTC; CDR3 protein: CASSLGGSGYEQYF; D gene: .; V gene: TRBV7-9; J gene: TRBJ2-7; clone size: .
CDR3 DNA: TGCGCCAGCAGCTCCGGGACAGGGATTATATACGAGCAGTACTTC; CDR3 protein: CASSSGTGIIYEQYF; D gene: TRBD1; V gene: TRBV5-1; J gene: TRBJ2-7; clone size: .
CDR3 DNA: TGTGCCAGCAGCCCGGCGACAGGGTCTGGGTCACCCCTCCACTTT; CDR3 protein: CASSPATGSGSPLHF; D gene: TRBD1; V gene: TRBV7-3; J gene: TRBJ1-6; clone size: few
CDR3 DNA: TGTGCCAGCAGCCAAGAAACGGGAGGACCAGATACGCAGTATTTT; CDR3 protein: CASSQETGGPDTQYF; D gene: TRBD2; V gene: TRBV11-2; J gene: TRBJ2-3; clone size: once
CDR3 DNA: TGTGCCAGCAGCCCTCCCGCCGGCAGGGGCTACACCTTC; CDR3 protein: CASSPPAGRGYTF; D gene: .; V gene: TRBV7-9; J gene: TRBJ1-2; clone size: many
CDR3 DNA: TGTGCCAGCAGCTTGGACGGCACAGGGGGGAACACTGAAGCTTTCTTT; CDR3 protein: CASSLDGTGGNTEAFF; D gene: TRBD1; V gene: TRBV7-8; J gene: TRBJ1-1; clone size: few
CDR3 DNA: TGTGCCAACAGCCAAGATTTGGCAAATGGCTACACCTTC; CDR3 protein: CANSQDLANGYTF; D gene: .; V gene: TRBV4-1; J gene: TRBJ1-2; clone size: few
CDR3 DNA: TGTGCCAGCAGCGAGTCCCCAGGGACATCCTATGGCTACACCTTC; CDR3 protein: CASSESPGTSYGYTF; D gene: .; V gene: TRBV9; J gene: TRBJ1-2; clone size: .
CDR3 DNA: TGCAGTGCTAGTCAGGGATATAGCAATCAGCCCCAGCATTTT; CDR3 protein: CSASQGYSNQPQHF; D gene: .; V gene: TRBV20-1; J gene: TRBJ1-5; clone size: once
CDR3 DNA: TGTGCCAGCAGGGTTGGAGGGGCAACTAATGAAAAACTGTTTTTT; CDR3 protein: CASRVGGATNEKLFF; D gene: .; V gene: TRBV7-9; J gene: TRBJ1-4; clone size: .
CDR3 DNA: TGTGCCAGCAGTCCCGGGACAGGGAATGGACAGCCCCAGCATTTT; CDR3 protein: CASSPGTGNGQPQHF; D gene: TRBD1; V gene: TRBV7-9; J gene: TRBJ1-5; clone size: .
CDR3 DNA: TGTGCCAGTAGCCCGCGCGGGACTTACTCGCGGGGCTACACCTTC; CDR3 protein: CASSPRGTYSRGYTF; D gene: .; V gene: TRBV19; J gene: TRBJ1-2; clone size: few
CDR3 DNA: TGCGCCAGCAGCTTGGAAAGTAACACTGAAGCTTTCTTT; CDR3 protein: CASSLESNTEAFF; D gene: .; V gene: TRBV5-1; J gene: TRBJ1-1; clone size: .
CDR3 DNA: TGTGCCAGCAGCCAAGGGCAGGCTAGCGGGGGGGAAGAGACCCAGTACTTC; CDR3 protein: CASSQGQASGGEETQYF; D gene: TRBD2; V gene: TRBV4-2; J gene: TRBJ2-5; clone size: .
CDR3 DNA: TGTGCCAGCAGCTTCCGAGACACTCCCATGGGAGAGACCCAGTACTTC; CDR3 protein: CASSFRDTPMGETQYF; D gene: .; V gene: TRBV7-9; J gene: TRBJ2-5; clone size: .
CDR3 DNA: TGTGCCAGCAGTGTACGGGTGAACACTGAAGCTTTCTTT; CDR3 protein: CASSVRVNTEAFF; D gene: .; V gene: TRBV6-4; J gene: TRBJ1-1; clone size: .
CDR3 DNA: TGTGCCAGCAGCCAAGGACCGGGAAACACCATATATTTT; CDR3 protein: CASSQGPGNTIYF; D gene: .; V gene: TRBV4-2; J gene: TRBJ1-3; clone size: .
CDR3 DNA: TGCGCCAGCAGCCAGGCAGATCAGCCCCAGCATTTT; CDR3 protein: CASSQADQPQHF; D gene: .; V gene: TRBV4-1; J gene: TRBJ1-5; clone size: few
CDR3 DNA: TGCGCCAGCAGCCTACAGGACAGAAACACTGAAGCTTTCTTT; CDR3 protein: CASSLQDRNTEAFF; D gene: .; V gene: TRBV7-8; J gene: TRBJ1-1; clone size: .
CDR3 DNA: TGTGCCACCAGCAGCCAAGGGGGACAGGATGGCTACACCTTC; CDR3 protein: CATSSQGGQDGYTF; D gene: TRBD1; V gene: TRBV15; J gene: TRBJ1-2; clone size: .